This TCR beta chain appears in the sequencing data of a study of Graves' ophthalmopathy and Graves' hyperthyroidism. Study-level results: Stable hyperthyroidism and ophthalmopathy were told apart by a 13-signature model, which achieved approximately 87% sensitivity and around 77% specificity. The model reached around 64% sensitivity and about 72% specificity for predicting ophthalmopathy progression. The authors also found most expanded thyroid clonotypes above 0.001 frequency in blood.

Investigators amplified TCR beta CDR3 regions from RNA transcripts. Investigators did first-round RT-PCR with HTBI primers, then second-round multiplex PCR. TCRdb itself ran the multiplex PCR reads through MiXCR, one entry per CDR3 protein. The profile covers roughly 480,000 distinct CDR3 sequences, with about 15% appearing a single time and 8% to 10% taken by the ten largest. This clonotype was observed many times. Its antigen remains unidentified. Uncontrolled infections, pregnancy, lactation or other autoimmune diseases led to patient exclusion. The sample was blood. The receptor was derived from a woman between 25 and 40 years old with Graves' ophthalmopathy.

The CDR3 nucleotides are TGTGCCAGCAGTTTTGACGGCGAGACCCAGTACTTC. Translated, it gives CASSFDGETQYF. The genes are TRBV12-3 or TRBV12-4 and TRBJ2-5; D ambiguous. V lost 3 bases to trimming and J lost 5 bases, with 7 bases between them. There are 12 residues in the CDR3.